Listed below are T cell receptor beta chains from one sample, sequenced in a study of T cell repertoires in cytomegalovirus infection. Each CDR3 protein gets one entry after TCRdb re-called the reads with MiXCR. The sample includes 200,000 or so distinct CDR3 sequences, approximately 38% seen only once; the top ten take 55% to 60%. These receptors' targets are unknown. Sequencing was performed on CD8+ T cells from cultured PBMCs, taken from culture after CMV antigen stimulation. The origin of the receptors is a human donor in good health (CMV status not recorded). Some clones in this sample may be carry-over from other donors' samples. Both conserved end residues are part of each CDR3. A D gene is named only where the DNA matches it firmly. Clone size is stated in some rows and not others, as once, few, many or a class when expanded.

CDR3nt: TGCAGCGCCTCCGGGACGCCTGCCACAGATACGCAGTATTTT
CDR3aa: CSASGTPATDTQYF
j_gene: TRBJ2-3
abundance: -
v_gene: TRBV29-1
d_gene: -

CDR3nt: TGTGCCAGCAGAGACAGGGCCTCCTACGAGCAGTACTTC
CDR3aa: CASRDRASYEQYF
j_gene: TRBJ2-7
abundance: few
v_gene: TRBV27
d_gene: TRBD1

CDR3nt: TGTGCCAGCAGTGTACAGGGGACCACAGTCCACGAGCAGTACTTC
CDR3aa: CASSVQGTTVHEQYF
j_gene: TRBJ2-7
abundance: many
v_gene: TRBV28
d_gene: TRBD1

CDR3nt: TGCGCCAGCCGACTAGCGGGGGCCGGGGAGCTGTTTTTT
CDR3aa: CASRLAGAGELFF
j_gene: TRBJ2-2
abundance: many
v_gene: TRBV10-2
d_gene: TRBD2

CDR3nt: TGTGCCAGCAGTTCCGGGACAGGCAATCAGCCCCAGCATTTT
CDR3aa: CASSSGTGNQPQHF
j_gene: TRBJ1-5
abundance: few
v_gene: TRBV12-3/TRBV12-4
d_gene: TRBD1

CDR3nt: TGTGCCAGCAATCGGGCAGAAGGGCAGTTCTTC
CDR3aa: CASNRAEGQFF
j_gene: TRBJ2-1
abundance: once
v_gene: TRBV28
d_gene: -

CDR3nt: TGTGCCAGCAGCCGAACAAACGGGGTGACTGAAGCTTTCTTT
CDR3aa: CASSRTNGVTEAFF
j_gene: TRBJ1-1
abundance: few
v_gene: TRBV11-2
d_gene: -

CDR3nt: TGTGCCAGCAGCACCGGACAGGGAGGCTACGAGCAGTACTTC
CDR3aa: CASSTGQGGYEQYF
j_gene: TRBJ2-7
abundance: -
v_gene: TRBV11-2
d_gene: TRBD1

CDR3nt: TGTGCCAGCAGCTTAGGGCCAGGGAGCGAGCAGTACTTC
CDR3aa: CASSLGPGSEQYF
j_gene: TRBJ2-7
abundance: -
v_gene: TRBV7-6
d_gene: -

CDR3nt: TGTGCCAGTAGTATAGGAGGGGGGCCGTTAGGCAATGAGCAGTTCTTC
CDR3aa: CASSIGGGPLGNEQFF
j_gene: TRBJ2-1
abundance: few
v_gene: TRBV19
d_gene: -

CDR3nt: TGTGCCACCAGTGAAACCCCCAATTATGACCGACCCACCGGGGAGCTGTTTTTT
CDR3aa: CATSETPNYDRPTGELFF
j_gene: TRBJ2-2
abundance: -
v_gene: TRBV24-1
d_gene: -

CDR3nt: TGTGCCAGCAGCCTTAGCGGGGGGGCCTCGGAGACCCAGTACTTC
CDR3aa: CASSLSGGASETQYF
j_gene: TRBJ2-5
abundance: -
v_gene: TRBV7-9
d_gene: TRBD2

CDR3nt: TGCGCCAGCAGCTACGACAGGGCTTACTATGGCTACACCTTC
CDR3aa: CASSYDRAYYGYTF
j_gene: TRBJ1-2
abundance: few
v_gene: TRBV5-1
d_gene: TRBD1

CDR3nt: TGTGCCAGCAGGACCGTAGAACAGGAGAAGTTGAACACTGAAGCTTTCTTT
CDR3aa: CASRTVEQEKLNTEAFF
j_gene: TRBJ1-1
abundance: -
v_gene: TRBV11-2
d_gene: -

CDR3nt: TGCAGTGCTGAAGCTTGGGCAGGGGATCAGCCCCAGCATTTT
CDR3aa: CSAEAWAGDQPQHF
j_gene: TRBJ1-5
abundance: few
v_gene: TRBV20-1
d_gene: -

CDR3nt: TGTGCCAGCAGTTGGGTTCCAGCGAGGGCTATTAATTCACCCCTCCACTTT
CDR3aa: CASSWVPARAINSPLHF
j_gene: TRBJ1-6
abundance: many
v_gene: TRBV12-3/TRBV12-4
d_gene: -

CDR3nt: TGCAGCGTTGACGGGACAGCCGGAGATACGCAGTATTTT
CDR3aa: CSVDGTAGDTQYF
j_gene: TRBJ2-3
abundance: -
v_gene: TRBV29-1
d_gene: TRBD1

CDR3nt: TGTGCCAGCAGTACCCGACAGGGAAGCAGCAATCAGCCCCAGCATTTT
CDR3aa: CASSTRQGSSNQPQHF
j_gene: TRBJ1-5
abundance: -
v_gene: TRBV6-1
d_gene: TRBD1

CDR3nt: TGTGCCAGCAGCCAAGATACAGTAGGGAGCAATCAGCCCCAGCATTTT
CDR3aa: CASSQDTVGSNQPQHF
j_gene: TRBJ1-5
abundance: -
v_gene: TRBV4-2
d_gene: -

CDR3nt: TGTGCCAGCAGTCCTACCCCAGGGACAGGGCTCACCGGGGAGCTGTTTTTT
CDR3aa: CASSPTPGTGLTGELFF
j_gene: TRBJ2-2
abundance: few
v_gene: TRBV6-6
d_gene: TRBD1

CDR3nt: TGTGCCAGCAGTGGGTACACAGATACGCAGTATTTT
CDR3aa: CASSGYTDTQYF
j_gene: TRBJ2-3
abundance: once
v_gene: TRBV6-1
d_gene: -

CDR3nt: TGTGCCAGCAGCTTGACTAGCGGGTCCACGACCTACGAGCAGTACTTC
CDR3aa: CASSLTSGSTTYEQYF
j_gene: TRBJ2-7
abundance: -
v_gene: TRBV11-2
d_gene: TRBD2

CDR3nt: TGCAGTGCCACCCCACATAGGGCACCCAGCACAGATACGCAGTATTTT
CDR3aa: CSATPHRAPSTDTQYF
j_gene: TRBJ2-3
abundance: few
v_gene: TRBV20-1
d_gene: -

CDR3nt: TGTGCCAGCAGTTTATCGCCCCAGGGCACTGAAGCTTTCTTT
CDR3aa: CASSLSPQGTEAFF
j_gene: TRBJ1-1
abundance: -
v_gene: TRBV27
d_gene: -

CDR3nt: TGTGCCAGCAGTCGGACAGGACGTACGAACACTGAAGCTTTCTTT
CDR3aa: CASSRTGRTNTEAFF
j_gene: TRBJ1-1
abundance: few
v_gene: TRBV2
d_gene: TRBD1

CDR3nt: TGTGCCAGCAGTTATACCGGGAGGCTTAATGAGCAGTTCTTC
CDR3aa: CASSYTGRLNEQFF
j_gene: TRBJ2-1
abundance: -
v_gene: TRBV27
d_gene: TRBD2

CDR3nt: TGTGCCAGCAGCCCACGGACTAGCGGGAACAATGAGCAGTTCTTC
CDR3aa: CASSPRTSGNNEQFF
j_gene: TRBJ2-1
abundance: -
v_gene: TRBV11-2
d_gene: TRBD2

CDR3nt: TGTGCCAGCAGTTTAAGAGGGACAGGGAGGGGTGGGGCCCAGTACTTC
CDR3aa: CASSLRGTGRGGAQYF
j_gene: TRBJ2-5
abundance: -
v_gene: TRBV27
d_gene: TRBD1

CDR3nt: TGTGCCAGCAGCCCCCCCGGGCGGTCCTCCCAGCATTTT
CDR3aa: CASSPPGRSSQHF
j_gene: TRBJ1-5
abundance: few
v_gene: TRBV7-9
d_gene: -

CDR3nt: TGCGCCAGCAGCCAACCCGAAGTCTACAATGAGCAGTTCTTC
CDR3aa: CASSQPEVYNEQFF
j_gene: TRBJ2-1
abundance: -
v_gene: TRBV4-1
d_gene: -

CDR3nt: TGTGCCAGCAGCCGCGGCGGGGCCCCCGATGGTCACTTC
CDR3aa: CASSRGGAPDGHF
j_gene: TRBJ2-7
abundance: few
v_gene: TRBV7-8
d_gene: -

CDR3nt: TGTGCCAGCAGCTTCCCCAGACAGGGGGCCAACACCGGGGAGCTGTTTTTT
CDR3aa: CASSFPRQGANTGELFF
j_gene: TRBJ2-2
abundance: -
v_gene: TRBV7-9
d_gene: TRBD1

CDR3nt: TGTGCCAGCAGCTTAGATCCGAGACTAGCGGACAATGATCAGTTCTTC
CDR3aa: CASSLDPRLADNDQFF
j_gene: TRBJ2-1
abundance: -
v_gene: TRBV11-2
d_gene: TRBD2

CDR3nt: TGTGCCAGCAGCTTAGAGGCGGCGGGACCCCTCGAGCAGTACTTC
CDR3aa: CASSLEAAGPLEQYF
j_gene: TRBJ2-7
abundance: few
v_gene: TRBV7-2
d_gene: -

CDR3nt: TGTGCCAGCAGTTTGGTGGACAGAGGAAATTCACCCCTCCACTTT
CDR3aa: CASSLVDRGNSPLHF
j_gene: TRBJ1-6
abundance: -
v_gene: TRBV12-3/TRBV12-4
d_gene: -

CDR3nt: TGTGCCAGCAGTTTATCGCTTGCGGCAGGGGGAACCTACGAGCAGTACTTC
CDR3aa: CASSLSLAAGGTYEQYF
j_gene: TRBJ2-7
abundance: -
v_gene: TRBV27
d_gene: TRBD1

CDR3nt: TGTGCCAGCTCACCAAAGGCGGGAGGCACCGGGGAGCTGTTTTTT
CDR3aa: CASSPKAGGTGELFF
j_gene: TRBJ2-2
abundance: -
v_gene: TRBV18
d_gene: TRBD2